The 30 T cell receptor beta chains below all came from one sample that was sequenced in a study of blood T cell repertoires in COVID-19. The table came from immunoSEQ multiplex PCR; TCRdb's copy has only in-frame clones and leaves some out. The sample has approximately 75,000 clones, 74% seen once; the top ten hold around 2.6%. Sequencing was carried out using peripheral blood. The receptors originated from a human donor with acute or convalescent COVID-19. The donor label of this sample is uncertain.

The chain carries TRBV6-5 and TRBJ1-6; D remains unclear. The CDR3 runs 14 residues. The germline V gene has CDR1 MNHEY and CDR2 SVGAGI. Trimming left V 6 bases short and J 10 bases short, with 16 bases between. The CDR3 spells CASSLRTEGSPLHF. As DNA, the CDR3 is TGTGCCAGCAGCCTCCGGACGGAGGGATCACCCCTCCACTTT.

V and J are TRBV9 and TRBJ1-5; 12 bases align to TRBD1. CDR1 is SGDLS, CDR2 YYNGEE, per germline. This CDR3 contains 14 residues. J lost 11 bases, V lost 4 bases, and 7 bases had no gene match. CDR3: CASSRGTGGEAQHF. CDR3 nucleotide sequence: TGTGCCAGCAGCAGGGGGACAGGGGGCGAGGCCCAGCATTTT. Complete variable domain (other parts from reference TRBV9 and TRBJ1-5): DSGVTQTPKHLITATGQRVTLRCSPRSGDLSVYWYQQSLDQGLQFLIQYYNGEERAKGNILERFSAQQFPDLHSELNLSSLELGDSALYFCASSRGTGGEAQHFGDGTRLSIL.

The chain carries TRBV5-1 and TRBJ2-5; possible D gene TRBD2, 6 bases. The CDR3 is 13 amino acids. Trimming took off 8 bases at V and 2 bases at J, with 13 bases between the two ends. Germline V CDR1 and CDR2: SGHRS, YFSETQ. In DNA form, the CDR3 reads TGCGCCAGTGCCGTTGGGGGGCAAGAGACCCAGTACTTC. This translates into CASAVGGQETQYF.

The chain joins TRBV29-1 to TRBJ1-2, with 7 bases lining up with TRBD1. V shed 4 bases and J 7 bases; nucleotides not matched to a gene: 6. Germline CDR1 and CDR2: SQVTM and ANQGSEA. This CDR3 has 12 residues. CDR3 sequence reads: CSVATGESGYTF. The DNA for the CDR3 is TGCAGCGTTGCAACAGGGGAATCTGGCTACACCTTC.

The chain combines TRBV11-2 with TRBJ1-2, with D uncertain. The germline V gene has CDR1 SGHAT and CDR2 FQNNGV. This CDR3 has 15 residues. The V and J ends lost 3 bases and 4 bases respectively, with 15 bases between them. The CDR3 spells CASSFGPSPSYGYTF. The CDR3 DNA follows: TGTGCCAGCAGCTTCGGTCCCAGCCCTAGCTATGGCTACACCTTC.

This chain's CDR3 is CASSSIGQAPNEKLFF. CDR3 in DNA: TGTGCCAGCAGCTCGATCGGACAGGCTCCTAATGAAAAACTGTTTTTT. This chain joins TRBV11-2 and TRBJ1-4; the match to TRBD1 covers 7 bases. Trimming at V came to 4 bases and at J to 3 bases, leaving 8 bases not matched to a gene. This CDR3 is 16 amino acids long. The germline CDR1 and CDR2 sequences are SGHAT and FQNNGV. The entire variable domain, with the rest obtained from reference TRBV11-2 and TRBJ1-4, is as follows: EAGVAQSPRYKIIEKRQSVAFWCNPISGHATLYWYQQILGQGPKLLIQFQNNGVVDDSQLPKDRFSAERLKGVDSTLKIQPAKLEDSAVYLCASSSIGQAPNEKLFFGSGTQLSVL.

CDR3 DNA: TGTGCCAGCAGTTTGCAGCGCGGGGAAAAACTGTTTTTT. Its translation is CASSLQRGEKLFF. The chain employs TRBV7-2 and TRBJ1-4; no firm D call. From germline, CDR1 is SGHTA and CDR2 FQGNSA. Trimming removed 6 bases at V and 8 bases at J, with 13 bases between. This CDR3 spans 13 amino acids. Full variable domain (missing parts from reference TRBV7-2 and TRBJ1-4): GAGVSQSPSNKVTEKGKDVELRCDPISGHTALYWYRQSLGQGLEFLIYFQGNSAPDKSGLPSDRFSAERTGGSVSTLTIQRTQQEDSAVYLCASSLQRGEKLFFGSGTQLSVL.

CDR3 in amino acids: CASSSQGTNNEQFF. The CDR3 nucleotides are TGTGCCAGCTCATCGCAGGGTACAAACAATGAGCAGTTCTTC. V usage is TRBV18 and J usage is TRBJ2-1; a possible D gene is TRBD1 (5 bases). The CDR3 runs to 14 residues. Germline CDR1 KGHSH, CDR2 LQKENI. Trimming removed 5 bases from V and 5 bases from J, with 13 bases in between.

The V call is TRBV2, the J call TRBJ2-3; a weak D match, TRBD2 (5 bases). This CDR3 contains 16 residues. Per germline, CDR1 SNHLY and CDR2 FYNNEI. Trimming left V 4 bases short and J 2 bases short, with 16 bases between. The CDR3: CASSGIGGLNTDTQYF. The DNA of the CDR3 is TGTGCCAGCAGTGGGATCGGCGGGTTAAACACAGATACGCAGTATTTT.

Worth noting for this clone: One junction end disagrees with the germline gene, perhaps due to a read error. This chain links TRBV15 with TRBJ2-7, with D perhaps matching TRBD1 (6 bases). CDR1 LNHNV and CDR2 YYDKDF come from the germline V gene (reference sequence). This CDR3 comprises 13 residues. CDR3 amino acids: CATAIPGTKDMHF. CDR3 DNA: TGTGCCACCGCTATCCCGGGGACAAAGGATATGCACTTC.

The chain employs TRBV28 and TRBJ1-6; D gene unclear. The CDR3 runs to 16 residues. Germline CDR1 reads MDHEN; CDR2 reads SYDVKM. Trimming left V 6 bases short and J 9 bases short, with 21 bases between. CDR3 sequence (DNA): TGTGCCAGCAGACCCATGGGCGGGCTCAGTGGTTCACCCCTCCACTTT. Its translation: CASRPMGGLSGSPLHF.

This chain joins TRBV9 and TRBJ1-2, with 9 bases that match TRBD1. This CDR3 spans 15 amino acids. V shed 0 bases and J 1 base; nucleotides not matched to a gene: 1. Germline-derived CDR1 and CDR2 are SGDLS and YYNGEE. The CDR3 reads CASSVGGQGNYGYTF. In DNA, the CDR3 is TGTGCCAGCAGCGTAGGGGGACAGGGTAACTATGGCTACACCTTC.

This clone was counted a few times. The chain recombines TRBV14 with TRBJ2-2; 9 positions agree with TRBD1. The CDR3 has 15 residues. In germline, CDR1 is SGHDN, CDR2 FVKESK. The V segment lost 6 bases and the J segment 6 bases; nucleotides outside the gene matches: 8. The CDR3 loop is CASRVGTGRSGELFF. CDR3 nucleotides: TGTGCCAGCAGGGTTGGGACAGGGCGATCCGGGGAGCTGTTTTTT.

This sequence joins TRBV25-1 and TRBJ2-6; 9 positions agree with TRBD1. The CDR3 length is 18 residues. V lost 4 bases, J lost 0 bases, and 7 bases stayed unmatched. Germline V gives CDR1 MGHDK, CDR2 SYGVNS. The CDR3 DNA reads as TGTGCCAGCAGTGCAGGGACAGGGAGGGTCTCTGGGGCCAACGTCCTGACTTTC. Amino acid sequence: CASSAGTGRVSGANVLTF.

The chain links TRBV2 to TRBJ1-1; 7 bases are shared with TRBD1. CDR3 length: 14 amino acids. V lost 6 bases to trimming and J lost 1 base; unmatched junction nucleotides: 5. CDR1 SNHLY and CDR2 FYNNEI come from the germline V gene. The DNA for the CDR3 is TGTGCCAGCAGCCAGACAGGGCGGAACACTGAAGCTTTCTTT. Its translation is CASSQTGRNTEAFF.

The chain couples TRBV2 to TRBJ2-7, with a weak D call TRBD1 (5 bases). The ends were cut back, 8 bases at V and 7 bases at J, with 15 bases in the middle. The germline CDR1 and CDR2 sequences are SNHLY and FYNNEI. CDR3 length equals 12 residues. The CDR3, as DNA: TGTGCCAGCCTTTGGACACCAGGGGAGCAGTACTTC. Residues: CASLWTPGEQYF.

The CDR3 loop reads CASSLEGLNKETQYF. The CDR3 DNA sequence: TGCGCCAGCAGCTTGGAGGGACTCAATAAAGAGACCCAGTACTTC. V is TRBV5-1 and J is TRBJ2-5, with D possibly being TRBD2 (6 bases). The CDR3 contains 15 residues. The V gene's germline CDR1 is SGHRS and CDR2 YFSETQ. V lost 0 bases and J 3 bases, leaving 12 bases between the germline ends.

This rearrangement joins TRBV2 to TRBJ1-5, with no clear D. The V end lost 6 bases, the J end lost 5 bases, and 14 bases lay between the germline ends. This CDR3 spans 14 amino acids. Germline assignment: CDR1 SNHLY and CDR2 FYNNEI. CDR3 DNA: TGTGCCAGCAGCGCGCACGGTAGTCATCAGCCCCAGCATTTT. It yields the protein CASSAHGSHQPQHF.

Only a few counts were recorded for this clone. This chain links TRBV19 with TRBJ1-6; maybe TRBD1 (6 bases). Germline V gene sequence: CDR1 LNHDA, CDR2 SQIVND (reference sequence). The CDR3 covers 18 residues. V lost 4 bases to trimming and J lost 0 bases, with 16 bases between them. The CDR3 is CASSKGQGSSSYNSPLHF. In DNA, the CDR3 is TGTGCCAGTAGTAAGGGCCAGGGGTCGAGCTCCTATAATTCACCCCTCCACTTT.

The rearrangement joins TRBV6-5 to TRBJ1-2, with 7 bases that match TRBD1. The ends lost 4 bases at V and 4 bases at J; junction bases unmatched: 6. The CDR3 extends over 14 amino acids. Per the germline V gene, CDR1 is MNHEY and CDR2 is SVGAGI. The CDR3 nucleotides are TGTGCCAGCAGTTCCGGGACAGCCTTCTATGGCTACACCTTC. Its translation is CASSSGTAFYGYTF.

This chain uses TRBV3-1 (or the pseudogene TRBV3-2) with TRBJ2-7; a weak D match, TRBD2 (6 bases). The CDR3 runs 15 residues. V gave up 3 bases and J gave up 0 bases, with 12 bases separating them. CDR1 is LGHDT, CDR2 YNNKEL, per germline (reference sequence). CDR3: CASSHLLAVSYEQYF. The CDR3 DNA sequence: TGTGCCAGCAGCCACTTACTAGCCGTCTCCTACGAGCAGTACTTC.

This clone was picked up a small number of times. The chain combines TRBV7-2 with TRBJ2-7, with 12 positions matching TRBD2. The CDR3 contains 15 residues. Germline assignment: CDR1 SGHTA and CDR2 FQGNSA. Trimming at V came to 5 bases and at J to 3 bases, leaving 5 bases not matched to a gene. CDR3 in amino acids: CASSEQLAGGYEQYF. The CDR3 DNA sequence: TGTGCCAGCAGCGAACAACTAGCGGGAGGCTACGAGCAGTACTTC.

The chain employs TRBV7-2 and TRBJ1-4; D may be TRBD1 (5 bases). The CDR3 has 13 residues. V shed 5 bases and J shed 2 bases, with 6 bases lying between them. Germline CDR1 SGHTA, CDR2 FQGNSA. The CDR3 nucleotides read TGTGCCAGCAGCCGGGGGACTAATGAAAAACTGTTTTTT. Translated, it gives CASSRGTNEKLFF. The variable domain in full, with the rest retrieved from reference TRBV7-2 and TRBJ1-4, is GAGVSQSPSNKVTEKGKDVELRCDPISGHTALYWYRQSLGQGLEFLIYFQGNSAPDKSGLPSDRFSAERTGGSVSTLTIQRTQQEDSAVYLCASSRGTNEKLFFGSGTQLSVL.

This clone was recorded many times. The chain recombines TRBV7-7 with TRBJ2-2; the D is unclear. Germline CDR1 and CDR2: SSHAT and FNYEAQ (reference sequence). The CDR3 is 15 residues long. Deletions cut 1 base from V and 0 bases from J, with 6 bases between. In DNA, the CDR3 is TGTGCCAGCAGCTTAGTCCCCACGAACACCGGGGAGCTGTTTTTT. Translation gives CASSLVPTNTGELFF.

The rearrangement links TRBV28 to TRBJ1-3; D possibly corresponds to TRBD1 (6 bases). The CDR3 spans 15 residues. Germline V gives CDR1 MDHEN, CDR2 SYDVKM. V gave up 7 bases and J gave up 0 bases, with 13 bases separating them. The CDR3 DNA reads as TGTGCCAGCACTCGGGACATGGGCTCTGGAAACACCATATATTTT. It yields the protein CASTRDMGSGNTIYF.

This clone was observed a single time. The chain carries TRBV28 and TRBJ1-4; 9 bases align to TRBD1. Germline V gene data show CDR1 as MDHEN and CDR2 as SYDVKM. The CDR3 extends over 12 amino acids. V shed 9 bases and J 7 bases; nucleotides not matched to a gene: 3. CDR3 sequence (DNA): TGTGCCAGTACAGGGGGCATTGAAAAACTGTTTTTT. Translating it yields CASTGGIEKLFF.

This chain links TRBV7-2 with TRBJ2-3, with 10 positions matching TRBD2. The CDR3 has 16 amino acids. Germline V gene lookup returns CDR1 SGHTA and CDR2 FQGNSA. V dropped 2 bases and J dropped 5; count of bases not matched to a gene: 7. CDR3 sequence reads: CASSLLAGDRGDTQYF. The CDR3 nucleotides read TGTGCCAGCAGCTTACTAGCGGGGGATCGGGGAGATACGCAGTATTTT. The complete variable domain, with remaining parts taken from reference TRBV7-2 and TRBJ2-3, reads GAGVSQSPSNKVTEKGKDVELRCDPISGHTALYWYRQSLGQGLEFLIYFQGNSAPDKSGLPSDRFSAERTGGSVSTLTIQRTQQEDSAVYLCASSLLAGDRGDTQYFGPGTRLTVL.

This clone appeared a single time. The V and J genes are TRBV4-1 and TRBJ1-2; possibly TRBD1 for D (6 bases). Between the trimmed V and J ends, which lost 3 bases and 2 bases, there was a span of 10 bases. CDR1 MGHRA and CDR2 YSYEKL come from the germline V gene. The CDR3 consists of 14 residues. CDR3 in amino acids: CASSQAGTNYGYTF. DNA of the CDR3: TGCGCCAGCAGCCAGGCCGGGACAAACTATGGCTACACCTTC.

J is TRBJ2-6 and V is TRBV21-1; the table's D call of TRBD1 was not tested on the DNA. TRBV21-1 represents a pseudogene. The CDR3 is 18 amino acids. The CDR3 region has the DNA TGTGCCAGCAGCCCCCATGACAGGGACCAGCGGATGCCCAACGTCCTGACTTTC. It translates to CASSPHDRDQRMPNVLTF.

The rearrangement uses TRBV3-1 (or the pseudogene TRBV3-2) and TRBJ1-5; D call uncertain. CDR1 is LGHDT and CDR2 is YNNKEL in the germline V gene (reference sequence). Between the trimmed V and J ends, which lost 8 bases and 4 bases, there was a span of 12 bases. The CDR3 runs to 13 residues. CDR3: CASGDALNQPQHF. The DNA of the CDR3 is TGTGCCAGCGGAGACGCACTTAATCAGCCCCAGCATTTT.